These 6 T cell receptor beta chains came from one sample sequenced in a study of cytomegalovirus exposure and HLA in healthy donors (dated by TCRdb to the late 2010s). The method behind the library was the immunoSEQ multiplex PCR assay. The multiplex PCR relied on a mix of 60 forward primers for TCR Vbeta segments and 13 reverse primers for TCR Jbeta segments. Held by TCRdb, this immuneACCESS table contains in-frame sequences only and omits some clones. Under half of the omission traces to an unresolved V gene where checked; the cause of the rest is unknown. The sample's own table lists over 65,000 clones. The ten largest make up approximately 1% of the sample. The sequenced material came from PBMCs. These receptor sequences come from a woman in her twenties or thirties in good health and CMV-seronegative.

The chain employs TRBV19 and TRBJ1-2, with 8 bases aligning to TRBD1. Trimming cost V 5 bases and J 8 bases; bases outside gene matches: 7. The germline CDR1 and CDR2 sequences are LNHDA and SQIVND (reference sequence). The CDR3 consists of 13 residues. CDR3 DNA sequence: TGTGCCAGTAGTGCCGGGACAGGATTCGGCTACACCTTC. Its translation: CASSAGTGFGYTF.

J is TRBJ2-1 and V is TRBV18; 10 bases are shared with TRBD1. J lost 7 bases, V lost 4 bases, and 7 bases had no gene match. Germline loops: CDR1 KGHSH, CDR2 LQKENI. The CDR3 totals 15 residues. The DNA for the CDR3 is TGTGCCAGCTCACTAAACCCGGGACAGGGGAATGAGCAGTTCTTC. Its protein is CASSLNPGQGNEQFF.

The gene calls are TRBV29-1 and TRBJ1-2, with D possibly TRBD1 on 5 matching bases. This CDR3 has 12 amino acids. Germline CDR1 is SQVTM and CDR2 is ANQGSEA. The ends were cut back, 5 bases at V and 4 bases at J, with 11 bases in the middle. Here the CDR3 reads CSVRGGVYGYTF. The CDR3 DNA is TGCAGCGTTAGGGGAGGGGTCTATGGCTACACCTTC.

With regard to this clone: Its ends do not fully match the called genes, so a read error is possible. This rearrangement joins TRBV28 to TRBJ2-1, with D possibly TRBD1 on 5 matching bases. The CDR3 is 14 residues long. The germline CDR1 and CDR2 sequences are MDHEN and SYDVKM. CDR3: CASSLQGSDNEQFF. The CDR3 coding sequence is TGTGCCAGCAGTTTGCAGGGCTCCGACAATGAGCAGTTCTTC.

CDR3 DNA sequence: TGTGCCAGTAAACCCCTCGGCAGGGAGGGCAATCAGCCCCAGCATTTT. It specifies CASKPLGREGNQPQHF. V is TRBV19 and J is TRBJ1-5, with TRBD1 as a possible D gene (5 bases). Trimming shortened V by 7 bases and J by 2 bases, and 18 bases separated the two germline ends. The length of the CDR3 is 16 residues. The germline CDR1 and CDR2 sequences are LNHDA and SQIVND (reference sequence). Variable domain in full (rest from reference TRBV19 and TRBJ1-5): DGGITQSPKYLFRKEGQNVTLSCEQNLNHDAMYWYRQDPGQGLRLIYYSQIVNDFQKGDIAEGYSVSREKKESFPLTVTSAQKNPTAFYLCASKPLGREGNQPQHFGDGTRLSIL.

J is TRBJ1-1 and V is TRBV11-2; tentatively, D is TRBD1 (5 bases). The germline CDR1 and CDR2 sequences are SGHAT and FQNNGV. The V gene lost 0 bases and the J gene lost 5 bases, with 13 bases spanning the gap. The CDR3 totals 15 residues. The CDR3: CASSLDKGNPTEAFF. Here the CDR3 DNA reads TGTGCCAGCAGCTTAGATAAGGGGAACCCAACTGAAGCTTTCTTT.